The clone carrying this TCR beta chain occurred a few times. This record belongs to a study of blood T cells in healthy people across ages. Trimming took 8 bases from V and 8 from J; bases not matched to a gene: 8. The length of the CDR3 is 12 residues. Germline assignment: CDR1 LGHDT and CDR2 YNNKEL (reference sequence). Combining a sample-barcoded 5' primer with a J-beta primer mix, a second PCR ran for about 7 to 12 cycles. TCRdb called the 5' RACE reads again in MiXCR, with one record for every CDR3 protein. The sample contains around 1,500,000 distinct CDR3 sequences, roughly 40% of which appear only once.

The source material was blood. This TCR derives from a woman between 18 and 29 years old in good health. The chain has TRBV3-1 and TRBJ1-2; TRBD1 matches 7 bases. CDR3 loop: CASSGTASGYTF. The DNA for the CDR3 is TGTGCCAGCTCCGGGACAGCCAGCGGCTACACCTTC.